The source of this T cell receptor beta chain is a study of T cells after yellow fever vaccination. Across the study: The authors prepared low-cell-number fractions using SMART-Seq v4 Ultra Low Input. Study results and limitations: Abundant bulk-population clonotypes could contaminate the FACS-sorted repertoires.

MiXCR, applied by TCRdb to the 5' RACE reads, yields one record per CDR3 protein. The table has 400,000 to 450,000 distinct CDR3 sequences, roughly 20% seen once. Germline V gene sequence: CDR1 SGHTA, CDR2 FQGNSA. Trimming took off 3 bases at V and 4 bases at J, with 7 bases between the two ends. The CDR3 length is 12 residues. Comment on this clonotype: The antigen is not known.

This TCR derives from a man aged 18 to 29 who received the YFV17D yellow fever vaccine. Sequencing was performed on PBMCs, taken before the yellow fever booster vaccination. The rearrangement links TRBV7-2 to TRBJ2-7, with D maybe TRBD2 (5 bases). The CDR3: CASSFEGYEQYF. CDR3 nucleotides: TGTGCCAGCAGCTTTGAGGGTTACGAGCAGTACTTC.